A single sample is the source of the 8 T cell receptor beta chains below, sequenced in a study of blood T cell repertoires in COVID-19. TCRdb keeps only in-frame clones here, not all; method: immunoSEQ multiplex PCR. The table records 150,000 to 250,000 clones, about 85% of them present only once. The sample taken for sequencing was PBMCs or T cells enriched from blood (not recorded which). These receptors all stem from a woman younger than 45 who had recovered from COVID-19.

The rearrangement uses TRBV7-3 and TRBJ2-1; tentative D call: TRBD1 (5 bases). CDR1 SGHTA and CDR2 FQGTGA come from the germline V gene. The CDR3 extends over 15 amino acids. With 2 bases removed from V and 7 bases from J, the gap between germline ends came to 15 bases. CDR3 sequence: CASSLLPGQGNEQFF. CDR3 in DNA: TGTGCCAGCAGCTTATTACCAGGGCAGGGAAATGAGCAGTTCTTC. Filled out from reference TRBV7-3 and TRBJ2-1, the complete variable domain reads GAGVSQTPSNKVTEKGKYVELRCDPISGHTALYWYRQSLGQGPEFLIYFQGTGAADDSGLPNDRFFAVRPEGSVSTLKIQRTERGDSAVYLCASSLLPGQGNEQFFGPGTRLTVL.

This chain uses TRBV18 with TRBJ2-5; 10 nucleotides match TRBD2. V lost 2 bases to trimming and J lost 5 bases; unmatched junction nucleotides: 2. The CDR3 contains 14 residues. The germline gives CDR1 KGHSH, CDR2 LQKENI. This CDR3 is CASSPSSGSETQYF. CDR3 coding DNA: TGTGCCAGCTCACCATCTAGCGGGAGCGAGACCCAGTACTTC.

The V call is TRBV10-3, the J call TRBJ1-1; the D is unclear. Trimming removed 4 bases at V and 4 bases at J, with 13 bases between. There are 14 residues in the CDR3. Looked up from germline, CDR1 is ENHRY and CDR2 is SYGVKD. CDR3 nucleotides: TGTGCCATCAGTGGTGAGAGGGTAGGCACTGAAGCTTTCTTT. This translates into CAISGERVGTEAFF.

Only a few counts were recorded for this clone. V gene TRBV6-5 combines with J gene TRBJ2-7; TRBD2 agrees at 10 bases. With V trimmed by 8 bases and J by 0 bases, 7 bases remained unmatched. Germline values: CDR1 MNHEY, CDR2 SVGAGI. This CDR3 region has 15 residues. CDR3 in DNA: TGTGCCAGCGGGCGACTAGCGGGTTCCTCCTACGAGCAGTACTTC. Translation: CASGRLAGSSYEQYF.

This chain connects TRBV2 to TRBJ1-1, with 7 bases lining up with TRBD1. The CDR3 contains 14 residues. The germline V gene has CDR1 SNHLY and CDR2 FYNNEI. Trimming took 5 bases from V and 3 from J; bases not matched to a gene: 6. As DNA, the CDR3 is TGTGCCAGCAGTTTTTCAGGGGGAGACACTGAAGCTTTCTTT. It codes for CASSFSGGDTEAFF.

This chain connects TRBV4-1 to TRBJ2-5, with no clear D. The CDR3 totals 13 residues. The V end was cut by 4 bases, the J end by 5 bases, with 11 bases between. Germline CDR1 and CDR2: MGHRA and YSYEKL. As DNA, the CDR3 is TGCGCCAGCAGCCTCCGACTTGAGGAGACCCAGTACTTC. Protein sequence: CASSLRLEETQYF.

V usage is TRBV7-9 and J usage is TRBJ2-3, with a possible D match to TRBD2 (6 bases). CDR3 length equals 14 residues. Trimming shortened V by 4 bases and J by 8 bases, and 16 bases separated the two germline ends. Per germline, CDR1 SEHNR and CDR2 FQNEAQ (reference sequence). CDR3 in DNA: TGTGCCAGCAGCTCGTTTAAACTAGCAGCTACGCAGTATTTT. As protein: CASSSFKLAATQYF. Full variable domain (rest looked up from reference TRBV7-9 and TRBJ2-3): DTGVSQNPRHKITKRGQNVTFRCDPISEHNRLYWYRQTLGQGPEFLTYFQNEAQLEKSRLLSDRFSAERPKGSFSTLEIQRTEQGDSAMYLCASSSFKLAATQYFGPGTRLTVL.

This sequence joins TRBV5-1 and TRBJ1-6; D unclear. Deletions cut 7 bases from V and 6 bases from J, with 14 bases between. The germline V gene encodes CDR1 SGHRS and CDR2 YFSETQ. There are 14 residues in the CDR3. The CDR3 here is CASATEDLNSPLHF. The CDR3 DNA follows: TGCGCCAGCGCTACGGAGGACCTTAATTCACCCCTCCACTTT.